Below, one TCR beta chain is given with its context. Study members were between about 18 and 90 years old and lived in 24 US regions. CDR1 and CDR2 from the germline V gene are LNHDA and SQIVND (reference sequence). This CDR3 is 16 amino acids long. Deletions cut 1 base from V and 3 bases from J, with 15 bases between. TCRdb keeps only in-frame clones here, not all; method: immunoSEQ multiplex PCR. The sample gives a few hundred thousand clones, about 84% of which show up once; 6.5% to 8.5% is in the top ten. These data are taken from a study of blood T cell repertoires in COVID-19. Study-wide context: There were acute and convalescent COVID-19 samples, and they came from the United States, Italy and Spain.

The sequence came from a woman between 35 and 50 years old with acute COVID-19. Sequencing was done on a sample of PBMCs or T cells enriched from blood (not recorded which). The chain recombines TRBV19 with TRBJ1-1; possible D gene TRBD1, 5 bases. CDR3 loop: CASSIVGRGSDTEAFF. In DNA form, the CDR3 reads TGTGCCAGTAGTATAGTCGGGAGGGGCTCGGACACTGAAGCTTTCTTT. Full variable domain (remainder filled in from reference TRBV19 and TRBJ1-1): DGGITQSPKYLFRKEGQNVTLSCEQNLNHDAMYWYRQDPGQGLRLIYYSQIVNDFQKGDIAEGYSVSREKKESFPLTVTSAQKNPTAFYLCASSIVGRGSDTEAFFGQGTRLTVV.